Below, one T cell receptor (beta chain) is given with its context. The antigen is undetermined. Patients with uncontrolled infections, other autoimmune diseases, pregnancy or lactation were excluded. Fresh peripheral blood, approximately 10 ml, was the source of the PBMCs. This sample was taken from a study of T cells in Graves' hyperthyroidism and ophthalmopathy. General study results and limits: Stable hyperthyroidism was told apart from ophthalmopathy by a model built on 13 V-J features. Clonotypes that were expanded in thyroid above 0.001 mostly appeared in blood too.

The CDR3 regions of TCR beta were amplified from RNA transcripts. The study used the HTBI primer set for a first-round RT-PCR of the TCR CDR3. TCRdb independently ran MiXCR on the multiplex PCR reads; one entry per CDR3 protein. The sample records hundreds of thousands of distinct CDR3 sequences, 20% to 25% being singletons. Sample: blood. This sequence was found in a man aged 25-40 years with Graves' ophthalmopathy.

CDR3 bases: TGTGCCTCTACGTCCGGGTTCGGGGGGCCCCAGCATTTT. Protein: CASTSGFGGPQHF. The V gene is TRBV30, the J gene TRBJ1-5; possible D gene TRBD1, 5 bases. The CDR3 sequence is 13 residues long. The V end was cut by 7 bases, the J end by 9 bases, with 19 bases between. Germline CDR1 is GTSNPN and CDR2 is SVGIG (reference sequence).